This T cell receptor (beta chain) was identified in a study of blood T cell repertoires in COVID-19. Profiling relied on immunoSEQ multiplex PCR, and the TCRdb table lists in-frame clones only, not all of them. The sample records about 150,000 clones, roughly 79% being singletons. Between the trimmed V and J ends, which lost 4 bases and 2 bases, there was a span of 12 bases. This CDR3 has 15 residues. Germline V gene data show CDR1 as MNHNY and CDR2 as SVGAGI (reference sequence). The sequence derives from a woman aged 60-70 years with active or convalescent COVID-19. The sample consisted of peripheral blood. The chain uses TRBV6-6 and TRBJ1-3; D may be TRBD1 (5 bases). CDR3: CASSSRPGAGNTIYF. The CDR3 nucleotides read TGTGCCAGCAGTTCGCGACCGGGGGCTGGAAACACCATATATTTT.